This T cell receptor beta chain is drawn from a study of vaccination and CD4 T cells after COVID-19. Treatment specified: roughly ten-day PBMC culture with coronavirus spike peptide pools or control peptides (ViraFEST assay). To note about this clonotype: Its antigen is unknown.

The CDR3 has 17 residues. The germline V gene encodes CDR1 MNHEY and CDR2 SVGAGI. V was pared by 2 bases and J by 0 bases, with 4 bases of the junction left unmatched. Whole-study findings and limits: Vaccine-specific clones numbering 304 of 307 showed spike mono-reactivity in convalescent patients.

Oncomine TCR Beta short-read sequencing was applied to DNA from cultured CD4+ T cells. MiXCR, applied by TCRdb to the PCR reads, yields one record per CDR3 protein. The sample yields around 8,300 distinct CDR3 sequences, around 66% seen once. J is TRBJ1-2 and V is TRBV6-5; 12 bases map to TRBD1. The clonotype comes from a human donor with COVID-19. Sequenced here: cultured CD4+ T cells from blood, sampled after SARS-CoV-2 vaccination. The CDR3 DNA sequence: TGTGCCAGCAGTTACCCGGGACAGGGGGCCGCTAACTATGGCTACACCTTC. It specifies CASSYPGQGAANYGYTF.